This is a list of T cell receptor beta chains from one sample in a study of spatial heterogeneity in lung cancer. TCRdb fed the 5' RACE reads into MiXCR, producing one record per CDR3 protein. The table records about 5,300 distinct CDR3 sequences, more than 6.5% of them present only once. The sequences come from lung tumor tissue, collected at surgery. These TCRs come from a male donor with early-stage non-small cell lung cancer. Each CDR3 is given with its conserved first and last residue. The D gene is left open where the match is weak. Expanded clones get a size class; other rows say once, few or many, or leave the size out.

v_call,j_call,clone_size,d_call,cdr3_aa,cdr3_nt
TRBV5-1,TRBJ1-4,.,TRBD1,CASSSGGTGWDEKLFF,TGCGCCAGCAGCTCAGGAGGGACAGGGTGGGATGAAAAACTGTTTTTT
TRBV7-2,TRBJ2-2,.,TRBD1,CASSSGTGGTGELFF,TGTGCCAGCAGCTCCGGGACAGGGGGGACCGGGGAGCTGTTTTTT
TRBV11-2,TRBJ2-5,few,.,CASSFQQPSETQYF,TGTGCCAGCAGCTTTCAGCAGCCTTCAGAGACCCAGTACTTC
TRBV7-6,TRBJ1-2,few,.,CASSLGQGPLLGYTF,TGTGCCAGCAGCTTAGGCCAGGGCCCTCTTCTTGGCTACACCTTC
TRBV11-2,TRBJ2-1,few,.,CASSLDPGTPQFF,TGTGCCAGCAGCTTAGACCCCGGGACCCCGCAGTTCTTC
TRBV29-1,TRBJ1-1,.,.,CIGGEGIATFF,TGCATCGGAGGGGAGGGGATTGCAACTTTCTTT
TRBV29-1,TRBJ1-1,many,.,CSVPPAGEGEAFF,TGCAGCGTGCCCCCGGCAGGGGAAGGTGAAGCTTTCTTT
TRBV6-5,TRBJ2-1,.,.,CASSYTHSSYNEQFF,TGTGCCAGCAGCTATACACACAGCTCCTACAATGAGCAGTTCTTC
TRBV7-9,TRBJ2-1,medium-sized,.,CASSFTSRVWEQFF,TGTGCCAGCAGCTTTACGTCGCGGGTTTGGGAGCAGTTCTTC
TRBV15,TRBJ2-4,.,.,CATSGYAKNIQYF,TGTGCCACCAGCGGGTACGCCAAAAACATTCAGTACTTC
TRBV20-1,TRBJ2-1,many,.,CSALTGLGRDNEQFF,TGCAGTGCTCTCACAGGGCTAGGTAGGGACAATGAGCAGTTCTTC
TRBV20-1,TRBJ1-1,large,.,CSAKSPTGKNTEAFF,TGCAGTGCCAAAAGCCCGACAGGAAAGAACACTGAAGCTTTCTTT
TRBV4-1,TRBJ2-7,medium-sized,.,CASSGTEQYF,TGCGCCAGCAGCGGGACGGAGCAGTACTTC
TRBV18,TRBJ2-7,.,TRBD2,CASSPPLAGGSHEQYF,TGTGCCAGCTCACCACCACTAGCGGGAGGGTCCCACGAGCAGTACTTC
TRBV27,TRBJ2-2,many,.,CASSLLERQNTGELFF,TGTGCCAGCAGTTTATTGGAGCGCCAGAACACCGGGGAGCTGTTTTTT
TRBV28,TRBJ2-3,few,TRBD2,CASSLRRDSSGSTTDTQYF,TGTGCCAGCAGTTTAAGAAGGGACAGTAGCGGGAGTACGACAGATACGCAGTATTTT
TRBV21-1,TRBJ1-5,.,.,CASNLNRPLEPQHF,TGTGCCAGCAACCTTAACAGGCCCCTGGAGCCCCAGCATTTT
TRBV19,TRBJ2-1,many,.,CASSIVSGPHEQFF,TGTGCCAGTAGTATAGTATCTGGTCCCCATGAGCAGTTCTTC
TRBV20-1,TRBJ1-5,many,.,CSAVTGFNQPQHF,TGCAGTGCTGTCACAGGGTTCAATCAGCCCCAGCATTTT
TRBV29-1,TRBJ1-1,.,TRBD1,CSVGQGHTEAFF,TGCAGCGTTGGACAGGGTCACACTGAAGCTTTCTTT
TRBV20-1,TRBJ2-7,many,.,CSARDWGKAGYEQYF,TGCAGTGCTAGAGATTGGGGCAAGGCAGGGTACGAGCAGTACTTC
TRBV18,TRBJ2-3,medium-sized,TRBD2,CASSPTAGRGITDTQYF,TGTGCCAGCTCACCAACGGCAGGGAGGGGAATAACAGATACGCAGTATTTT
TRBV20-1,TRBJ1-1,few,TRBD1,CSASYVTGALNTEAFF,TGCAGTGCTAGTTATGTTACAGGGGCCCTGAACACTGAAGCTTTCTTT
TRBV20-1,TRBJ2-1,few,TRBD1,CSARDRAYGEQFF,TGCAGTGCTAGGGACAGGGCCTACGGTGAGCAGTTCTTC
TRBV4-1,TRBJ1-1,.,.,CASSQVRNTEAFF,TGCGCCAGCAGCCAAGTAAGGAACACTGAAGCTTTCTTT
TRBV20-1,TRBJ2-1,many,TRBD2,CSARSPSGGAYEQFF,TGCAGTGCTAGGTCCCCCAGCGGGGGGGCCTATGAGCAGTTCTTC
TRBV7-3,TRBJ2-2,.,.,CASSFSETNTGELFF,TGTGCCAGCAGCTTCTCGGAGACTAACACCGGGGAGCTGTTTTTT
TRBV6-1,TRBJ2-1,many,TRBD2,CASSDPGLAGFSYNEQFF,TGTGCCAGCAGTGACCCCGGACTAGCGGGCTTCTCCTACAATGAGCAGTTCTTC
TRBV12-3/TRBV12-4,TRBJ2-5,.,.,CASSLGYSGRTQYF,TGTGCCAGCAGTTTGGGCTACTCCGGGCGGACCCAGTACTTC
TRBV19,TRBJ1-4,medium-sized,.,CASSIEGRINEKLFF,TGTGCCAGTAGTATAGAGGGACGGATTAATGAAAAACTGTTTTTT
TRBV4-1,TRBJ1-2,many,.,CASSQVRETSYGYTF,TGCGCCAGCAGCCAAGTAAGGGAAACGTCCTATGGCTACACCTTC
TRBV29-1,TRBJ1-1,.,.,CVGSSGTEAFF,TGCGTGGGGAGCTCCGGCACTGAAGCTTTCTTT
TRBV5-4,TRBJ2-5,few,.,CASSLSGGETQYF,TGTGCCAGCAGCTTGTCAGGAGGAGAGACCCAGTACTTC
TRBV20-1,TRBJ2-1,medium-sized,.,CSASSPTRGVYNEQFF,TGCAGTGCTAGCTCACCGACTAGAGGGGTCTACAATGAGCAGTTCTTC
TRBV11-2,TRBJ2-1,many,.,CASSLDTANEQFF,TGTGCCAGCAGCTTAGATACGGCCAATGAGCAGTTCTTC
TRBV7-2,TRBJ1-1,.,.,CASSSPYTEAFF,TGTGCCAGCAGCTCCCCATACACTGAAGCTTTCTTT
TRBV27,TRBJ2-7,.,TRBD1,CASSPHAGSTGSSEQYF,TGTGCCAGCAGTCCACACGCCGGGTCGACAGGGAGCTCCGAGCAGTACTTC